Presented here are 5 T cell receptor beta chains from one specimen sequenced in a study of cytomegalovirus exposure and HLA in healthy donors. The PCR used 60 Vbeta and 13 Jbeta primers. TCRdb keeps only in-frame clones here, not all; method: immunoSEQ multiplex PCR. The sample lists some 130,000 clones; around four fifths were seen once. Input material: PBMCs. The receptors shown here come from a female donor in good health and CMV-seronegative.

CDR3 region: CASSESNRLAGDTGELFF. Written as DNA, the CDR3 is TGTGCCAGCAGTGAAAGTAATAGACTAGCGGGGGACACCGGGGAGCTGTTTTTT. The rearrangement uses TRBV2 and TRBJ2-2; TRBD2 matches at 12 bases. CDR1 is SNHLY and CDR2 is FYNNEI in the germline V gene. The CDR3 extends over 18 amino acids. J gave up 3 bases and V 2 bases, and 7 bases lay outside the gene matches.

The table lists this clone with a few counts. CDR3 coding DNA: TGTGCCAGCAGTGAGTCGTCTAGCGGGAGCAATGAGCAGTTCTTC. It encodes CASSESSSGSNEQFF. This chain joins TRBV2 and TRBJ2-1; 10 nucleotides line up with TRBD2. With 3 bases clipped from V and 6 bases from J, the junction kept 5 bases outside the gene matches. The CDR3 has 15 residues. Germline values: CDR1 SNHLY, CDR2 FYNNEI.

In its sample, this clone was seen once. The chain links TRBV11-2 to TRBJ2-3; D not certain. Germline CDR1 is SGHAT and CDR2 is FQNNGV. V gave up 0 bases and J gave up 2 bases, with 9 bases separating them. This CDR3 is built from 15 residues. CDR3 amino acids: CASSLDETVTDTQYF. The CDR3, as DNA: TGTGCCAGCAGCTTAGATGAAACAGTCACAGATACGCAGTATTTT.

The chain carries TRBV5-6 and TRBJ2-1, with 9 positions matching TRBD2. This CDR3 contains 16 residues. In germline, CDR1 is SGHDT, CDR2 YYEEEE. V lost 1 base to trimming and J lost 0 bases; unmatched junction nucleotides: 2. CDR3 sequence reads: CASSLFSGSSYNEQFF. In DNA, the CDR3 is TGTGCCAGCAGCTTGTTTAGCGGGAGCTCCTACAATGAGCAGTTCTTC. The full variable domain, with the rest looked up from reference TRBV5-6 and TRBJ2-1, is DAGVTQSPTHLIKTRGQQVTLRCSPKSGHDTVSWYQQALGQGPQFIFQYYEEEERQRGNFPDRFSGHQFPNYSSELNVNALLLGDSALYLCASSLFSGSSYNEQFFGPGTRLTVL.

The chain links TRBV4-1 to TRBJ2-5; tentatively, D is TRBD2 (6 bases). The V end was cut by 1 base, the J end by 1 base, with 16 bases between. Germline V lookup: CDR1 MGHRA, CDR2 YSYEKL. The CDR3 covers 17 residues. The CDR3 DNA reads as TGCGCCAGCAGCCAAGTGTTGGAGGGAGTGGGCCAAGAGACCCAGTACTTC. This encodes CASSQVLEGVGQETQYF.